Listed below are T cell receptor beta chains from one sample, sequenced in a study of blood T cell repertoires in COVID-19. The data were produced by immunoSEQ multiplex PCR, yet TCRdb's version contains in-frame clones alone and is incomplete. The sample includes under 200,000 clones, roughly nine tenths of them seen just once. The sequencing input was peripheral blood. Receptors originate from a woman older than 75 in a cohort sampled during active or convalescent COVID-19. CDR3s include the opening cysteine and the closing phenylalanine or tryptophan. D genes are given only for firm matches. Not all rows give a size; the values are once, few, many and, for expanded clones, a class.

cdr3_aa cdr3_nt v_call d_call j_call clone_size
CASTQQGLGKNIQYF TGTGCCAGCACTCAACAGGGGTTGGGCAAAAACATTCAGTACTTC TRBV28 TRBD1 TRBJ2-4 NA
CASSLWGTELSTDTQYF TGTGCCAGCAGTTTATGGGGGACAGAGCTTAGCACAGATACGCAGTATTTT TRBV28 TRBD1 TRBJ2-3 NA
CASSQAEAVYNEQFF TGCGCCAGCAGCCAAGCTGAAGCCGTCTACAATGAGCAGTTCTTC TRBV4-3 NA TRBJ2-1 NA
CASSHQGDTEAFF TGTGCCAGCAGCCATCAGGGGGACACTGAAGCTTTCTTT TRBV9 TRBD1 TRBJ1-1 NA
CASSRIPGGPNTGELFF TGTGCCAGCAGTAGGATCCCGGGGGGCCCGAACACCGGGGAGCTGTTTTTT TRBV27 NA TRBJ2-2 NA
CATSRAGQGARNEQFF TGTGCCACCAGCAGAGCGGGGCAGGGGGCGCGGAATGAGCAGTTCTTC TRBV15 TRBD1 TRBJ2-1 NA
CASSPRAGLNTGELFF TGTGCCAGCAGCCCTAGGGCGGGGCTTAACACCGGGGAGCTGTTTTTT TRBV5-6 NA TRBJ2-2 NA
CASSQGARGNQPQHF TGTGCCAGCAGCCAGGGGGCTCGCGGCAATCAGCCCCAGCATTTT TRBV6-2/TRBV6-3 TRBD1 TRBJ1-5 once
CASSLSTGGSYGAFF TGTGCCAGCAGCCTTTCCACGGGGGGTAGTTATGGAGCTTTCTTT TRBV6-5 NA TRBJ1-1 NA
CASSPWAGFGYTF TGTGCCAGCAGCCCCTGGGCGGGGTTTGGCTACACCTTC TRBV11-3 NA TRBJ1-2 NA
CSVEEQGAREQYF TGCAGCGTTGAAGAACAGGGGGCGCGCGAGCAGTACTTC TRBV29-1 TRBD1 TRBJ2-7 NA
CASSLPGNYGYTF TGTGCCAGCAGCTTACCAGGAAACTATGGCTACACCTTC TRBV5-4 NA TRBJ1-2 NA
CASSAISMNTEAFF TGTGCCAGCAGCGCGATTTCTATGAACACTGAAGCTTTCTTT TRBV5-5 NA TRBJ1-1 NA
CASSFSSGDPGNTIYF TGTGCCAGCAGCTTTTCGTCAGGGGACCCTGGAAACACCATATATTTT TRBV7-8 NA TRBJ1-3 NA
CASSLSRAGNEKLFF TGTGCCAGCAGTTTATCGCGCGCAGGCAATGAAAAACTGTTTTTT TRBV27 NA TRBJ1-4 NA
CASSVSASGPTSGAGELFF TGTGCCAGCAGCGTATCTGCAAGCGGCCCCACTTCAGGGGCCGGGGAGCTGTTTTTT TRBV9 NA TRBJ2-2 NA
CASSNIGEQFF TGTGCCAGCAGCAACATCGGGGAGCAGTTCTTC TRBV6-5 NA TRBJ2-1 NA
CAISSQGRAGGEETQYF TGTGCCATCAGTTCCCAAGGCCGAGCGGGGGGCGAAGAGACCCAGTACTTC TRBV10-3 TRBD2 TRBJ2-5 NA
CASSISRGYGYTF TGTGCCAGTAGTATCTCCAGGGGCTATGGCTACACCTTC TRBV19 NA TRBJ1-2 NA
CASRGGGPFREQYF TGTGCCAGTCGGGGCGGGGGGCCCTTTAGGGAGCAGTACTTC TRBV11-3 TRBD2 TRBJ2-7 NA
CAISEFAGNTGELFF TGTGCCATCAGTGAGTTCGCAGGGAACACCGGGGAGCTGTTTTTT TRBV10-3 NA TRBJ2-2 few
CATSRSRFGTSTDTQYF TGTGCCACCAGCAGAAGCAGGTTCGGAACGAGCACAGATACGCAGTATTTT TRBV15 NA TRBJ2-3 few
CASSLGGGQETQYF TGTGCCAGCAGCTTAGGAGGGGGCCAAGAGACCCAGTACTTC TRBV7-9 NA TRBJ2-5 NA
CASSLWVAGGSLGPDTQYF TGCGCCAGCAGCTTGTGGGTAGCGGGAGGCTCCCTCGGCCCAGATACGCAGTATTTT TRBV5-1 TRBD2 TRBJ2-3 once
CASSQAPLSGGYTF TGTGCCAGCAGCCAAGCCCCTCTCTCGGGGGGCTACACCTTC TRBV14 NA TRBJ1-2 NA
CASSSSGAGAVGELFF TGTGCCAGCAGCTCCTCGGGAGCGGGAGCAGTCGGGGAGCTGTTTTTT TRBV7-9 TRBD2 TRBJ2-2 few
CASSPPTTAQETQYF TGTGCCAGCAGCCCCCCCACGACAGCACAAGAGACCCAGTACTTC TRBV11-2 NA TRBJ2-5 NA
CASSSDSYGYTF TGTGCCAGCAGCTCTGACAGCTATGGCTACACCTTC TRBV5-6 NA TRBJ1-2 NA
CASSYGAGTGELFF TGTGCCAGCAGTTACGGGGCGGGAACCGGGGAGCTGTTTTTT TRBV6-5 NA TRBJ2-2 NA
CASSSDRVEAFF TGCGCCAGCAGCTCGGACAGGGTAGAAGCTTTCTTT TRBV5-1 TRBD1 TRBJ1-1 few
CASSPPAGRHSPLHF TGTGCCAGCAGTCCCCCAGCGGGTAGGCATTCACCCCTCCACTTT TRBV6-2/TRBV6-3 NA TRBJ1-6 NA
CASNDGQVYNSPLHF TGTGCCAGCAACGACGGACAGGTTTATAATTCACCCCTCCACTTT TRBV6-5 TRBD1 TRBJ1-6 NA
CASQAGGRFNEQFF TGTGCCAGCCAAGCGGGGGGCAGGTTCAATGAGCAGTTCTTC TRBV28 TRBD2 TRBJ2-1 NA
CASSPLQGATYEQYF TGTGCCAGCTCCCCCCTACAGGGGGCGACCTACGAGCAGTACTTC TRBV18 TRBD1 TRBJ2-7 few
CAIGDMNTEAFF TGTGCCATAGGGGATATGAACACTGAAGCTTTCTTT TRBV24-1 NA TRBJ1-1 NA
CASSLGTSGRRVTGELFF TGTGCCAGCAGCTTAGGGACTAGCGGACGGAGGGTAACCGGGGAGCTGTTTTTT TRBV7-2 TRBD2 TRBJ2-2 NA
CASRVQREGSKNIQYF TGTGCCAGCAGGGTCCAGCGGGAGGGGTCCAAAAACATTCAGTACTTC TRBV2 TRBD2 TRBJ2-4 NA
CASSLRGGQGASQPQHF TGTGCCAGCAGCTTAAGAGGGGGACAGGGGGCATCTCAGCCCCAGCATTTT TRBV7-8 TRBD1 TRBJ1-5 NA
CASSYWGQGKSPLHF TGTGCCAGCAGTTACTGGGGACAGGGAAAGTCTCCCCTCCACTTT TRBV6-2/TRBV6-3 TRBD1 TRBJ1-6 NA
CASSPKTGTRRYNEQFF TGTGCCAGCAGCCCCAAAACCGGGACTAGACGCTACAATGAGCAGTTCTTC TRBV5-4 TRBD2 TRBJ2-1 NA
CASSTLPGQGSEKLFF TGTGCCAGCAGCACACTACCGGGACAGGGAAGTGAAAAACTGTTTTTT TRBV7-2 TRBD1 TRBJ1-4 NA
CASSDRADSPLHF TGTGCCAGCAGTGACAGGGCCGATTCACCCCTCCACTTT TRBV2 NA TRBJ1-6 NA
CASSAQAGGDTQYF TGTGCCAGCAGTGCCCAGGCAGGAGGAGATACGCAGTATTTT TRBV2 NA TRBJ2-3 NA
CASSARQGEGLSHEQYF TGTGCCAGCAGTGCCCGACAGGGGGAAGGATTGAGCCACGAGCAGTACTTC TRBV6-1 TRBD1 TRBJ2-7 NA
CASSQGGMVLEGSSEAFF TGCGCCAGCAGCCAAGGAGGGATGGTTCTGGAAGGAAGCTCTGAAGCTTTCTTT TRBV4-3 NA TRBJ1-1 once
CASSLRLAGPTGELFF TGCGCCAGCAGCTTGAGGCTAGCGGGACCCACCGGGGAGCTGTTTTTT TRBV5-1 TRBD2 TRBJ2-2 NA
CAWSGTASYYGYTF TGTGCCTGGAGTGGGACAGCGTCTTACTATGGCTACACCTTC TRBV30 NA TRBJ1-2 once
CASSQGGSGLRLASYNEQFF TGTGCCAGCAGCCAAGGAGGTAGCGGGCTCAGACTAGCCTCCTACAATGAGCAGTTCTTC TRBV4-2 TRBD2 TRBJ2-1 NA
CASSVRDNSPLHF TGTGCCAGCAGTGTTCGGGATAATTCACCCCTCCACTTT TRBV25-1 NA TRBJ1-6 NA
CASSDNRAPDTQYF TGTGCCAGCAGTGACAACAGGGCCCCAGATACGCAGTATTTT TRBV6-1 NA TRBJ2-3 NA
CASSVPGQGGTEAFF TGTGCCAGCAGTGTCCCGGGACAGGGGGGCACTGAAGCTTTCTTT TRBV6-6 TRBD1 TRBJ1-1 NA
CSVTGGPREQYF TGCAGCGTGACAGGGGGTCCCCGCGAGCAGTACTTC TRBV29-1 TRBD1 TRBJ2-7 NA
CASSIAGGETQYF TGTGCCAGTAGTATAGCCGGGGGAGAGACCCAGTACTTC TRBV19 NA TRBJ2-5 NA
CASSPKGLAGPYNEQFF TGTGCCAGCAGCCCAAAGGGACTAGCGGGACCCTACAATGAGCAGTTCTTC TRBV7-8 TRBD2 TRBJ2-1 NA
CATSLGGQPQHF TGTGCCACCAGTTTGGGGGGTCAGCCCCAGCATTTT TRBV24-1 NA TRBJ1-5 NA